This T cell receptor beta chain was sequenced in a study of CD8+ T cells in alopecia areata. TCR sequencing used cDNA made by reverse transcription of extracted RNA. Assay used: immunoSEQ multiplex PCR; TCRdb lists only in-frame clones, some missing. Here the sample spans some 51,000 clones, around 96% being singletons. Germline V gene data show CDR1 as LNHDA and CDR2 as SQIVND (reference sequence). Trimming removed 8 bases from V and 4 bases from J, with 15 bases in between. The CDR3 loop spans 13 amino acids. This TCR came from a human donor with alopecia areata. This chain uses TRBV19 with TRBJ2-7; tentatively, D is TRBD2 (5 bases). The material sequenced was CD8+ T cells sorted from blood, taken at week 0. The CDR3 spells CASVSRDSYEQYF. CDR3 nucleotides: TGTGCCAGTGTATCCCGGGATTCTTACGAGCAGTACTTC. The full variable domain, rest sourced from reference TRBV19 and TRBJ2-7, is DGGITQSPKYLFRKEGQNVTLSCEQNLNHDAMYWYRQDPGQGLRLIYYSQIVNDFQKGDIAEGYSVSREKKESFPLTVTSAQKNPTAFYLCASVSRDSYEQYFGPGTRLTVT.